The 19 T cell receptor beta chains given below trace back to one sample, sequenced in a study of human T cells and chemical hapten exposure. TCRdb itself ran the RACE reads through MiXCR, one entry per CDR3 protein. The table shows around 350,000 distinct CDR3 sequences, with around 5.5% occurring only once. Time point in this sample: pre-sensitization, week 0. Described treatment: therapeutic diphenylcyclopropenone sensitization with weekly scalp DPC. Sequencing was performed on whole blood, taken in connection with sensitization to the hapten diphenylcyclopropenone (DPC). Receptors originate from a woman between 18 and 29 years old with alopecia areata. Some clones in this sample may be carry-over from other donors' samples.

Concerning this clonotype itself: At one end the junction does not follow the germline gene, possibly because of a read error. CDR3 nucleotide sequence: TGTGCCGGCAGCTTCCTTGACAGGGTCACTGAAGCTTTCTTT. It specifies CAGSFLDRVTEAFF. The gene calls are TRBV7-2 and TRBJ1-1; 7 bases line up with TRBD1. There are 14 residues in the CDR3. The germline V gene encodes CDR1 SGHTA and CDR2 FQGNSA.

The V and J genes are TRBV6-2 or TRBV6-3 and TRBJ2-4, with D perhaps matching TRBD2 (5 bases). The CDR3 runs 15 residues. Trimming took off 5 bases at V and 0 bases at J, with 11 bases between the two ends. From germline, CDR1 is MNHEY and CDR2 SVGEGT. CDR3 region: CASSPRGVAKNIQYF. CDR3 in DNA: TGTGCCAGCAGTCCCCGGGGAGTAGCCAAAAACATTCAGTACTTC.

The chain employs TRBV7-9 and TRBJ2-1; D might be TRBD1 or TRBD2, each matching 5 bases. V was cut by 5 bases and J by 0 bases, with 14 bases left in between. Germline V gene sequence: CDR1 SEHNR, CDR2 FQNEAQ (reference sequence). CDR3 length: 16 residues. The CDR3 nucleotides are TGTGCCAGCAGCGACCGGGGCCCGAGCTCCTACAATGAGCAGTTCTTC. Amino acids: CASSDRGPSSYNEQFF.

The chain employs TRBV6-5 and TRBJ2-1; D is unclear. The CDR3 is 13 amino acids. The V and J ends lost 2 bases and 8 bases respectively, with 10 bases between them. The germline V gene has CDR1 MNHEY and CDR2 SVGAGI. The CDR3, as DNA: TGTGCCAGCAGTTACGGAAAGGGCCATGAGCAGTTCTTC. Translation gives CASSYGKGHEQFF.

This clonotype has a count of ten or more. The J gene is TRBJ2-2, the V gene TRBV7-2; D call uncertain. V was clipped by 3 bases and J by 0 bases, with 8 bases between them. The germline V gene has CDR1 SGHTA and CDR2 FQGNSA. This CDR3 is 15 amino acids long. CDR3 coding DNA: TGTGCCAGCAGCTTGGATTTCGCGAACACCGGGGAGCTGTTTTTT. This gives the protein CASSLDFANTGELFF.

The table lists this clonotype with many counts. This rearrangement joins TRBV5-1 to TRBJ1-2; D call uncertain. Germline lookup yields CDR1 SGHRS and CDR2 YFSETQ. V lost 5 bases, J lost 3 bases, and 14 bases lay in between. The CDR3 length is 14 residues. The CDR3 reads CASRRQGSDYGYTF. The CDR3, as DNA: TGCGCCAGCAGGAGACAAGGATCAGACTATGGCTACACCTTC.

This clonotype has a handful of counts. This chain joins TRBV3-1 and TRBJ1-4; unclear D gene. Trimming left V 0 bases short and J 0 bases short, with 8 bases between. The CDR3 spans 16 residues. Germline V gene data show CDR1 as LGHDT and CDR2 as YNNKEL (reference sequence). The CDR3 loop is CASSQDEDATNEKLFF. Here the CDR3 DNA reads TGTGCCAGCAGCCAAGACGAGGACGCAACTAATGAAAAACTGTTTTTT.

The chain recombines TRBV7-2 with TRBJ1-6; D unclear. Deletions cut 0 bases from V and 12 bases from J, with 9 bases between. CDR1 is SGHTA and CDR2 is FQGNSA in the germline V gene. The CDR3 is 13 residues long. The CDR3, as DNA: TGTGCCAGCAGCTTAGCGGATCAGAGACCCCTCCACTTT. Residues: CASSLADQRPLHF.

This clonotype was detected many times. The chain has TRBV28 and TRBJ1-4, with 8 bases fitting TRBD1. Trimming took 10 bases from V and 0 from J; bases not matched to a gene: 1. This CDR3 region has 13 residues. Germline-derived CDR1 and CDR2 are MDHEN and SYDVKM. CDR3 bases: TGTGCCATACAGGGGGCAACTAATGAAAAACTGTTTTTT. This sequence encodes CAIQGATNEKLFF.

This clonotype was found a few times. The genes are TRBV3-1 and TRBJ1-5; 7 positions match TRBD1. The germline gives CDR1 LGHDT, CDR2 YNNKEL (reference sequence). The ends lost 0 bases at V and 4 bases at J; junction bases unmatched: 6. The CDR3 is made up of 16 amino acids. The CDR3 spells CASSQELGGGNQPQHF. The CDR3 DNA is TGTGCCAGCAGCCAAGAATTAGGGGGCGGGAATCAGCCCCAGCATTTT.

V usage is TRBV6-2 or TRBV6-3 and J usage is TRBJ1-2; TRBD1 aligns across 9 bases. The V gene's germline CDR1 is MNHEY and CDR2 SVGEGT. The V segment lost 5 bases and the J segment 2 bases; nucleotides outside the gene matches: 12. This CDR3 is built from 17 residues. Here the CDR3 reads CASSPGQGRTKNYGYTF. The CDR3 DNA is TGTGCCAGCAGTCCGGGACAGGGTCGAACCAAGAACTATGGCTACACCTTC.

This clonotype showed up just a few times. The genes are TRBV7-9 and TRBJ1-2; D not certain. Deletions cut 1 base from V and 8 bases from J, with 8 bases between. CDR1 SEHNR and CDR2 FQNEAQ come from the germline V gene (reference sequence). The length of the CDR3 is 12 residues. CDR3 sequence (DNA): TGTGCCAGCAGCTTAGATCAGCCCGGCTACACCTTC. Protein product: CASSLDQPGYTF.

This clonotype was observed a few times. The chain recombines TRBV28 with TRBJ2-4; D might be TRBD1 (5 bases). This CDR3 contains 14 residues. Trimming removed 6 bases at V and 0 bases at J, with 9 bases between. From germline, CDR1 is MDHEN and CDR2 SYDVKM. CDR3 in amino acids: CASRQGSAKNIQYF. As DNA, the CDR3 is TGTGCCAGCAGGCAGGGATCAGCCAAAAACATTCAGTACTTC.

This clonotype was picked up many times. The gene calls are TRBV7-2 and TRBJ2-3; D assignment may be TRBD1 or TRBD2 (6 bases each). The CDR3 loop spans 16 amino acids. The V end lost 2 bases, the J end lost 3 bases, and 15 bases lay between the germline ends. Looked up from germline, CDR1 is SGHTA and CDR2 is FQGNSA. The CDR3 DNA reads as TGTGCCAGCAGCTTATTTTTGGGGGGCCGAACAGATACGCAGTATTTT. Translating gives CASSLFLGGRTDTQYF.

This sequence joins TRBV12-3 or TRBV12-4 and TRBJ2-3, with a possible D match to TRBD2 (6 bases). The V end was cut by 8 bases, the J end by 1 base, with 16 bases between. The CDR3 consists of 15 residues. The CDR3 spells CASLGGVTGTDTQYF. CDR3 in DNA: TGTGCCAGCCTCGGAGGGGTTACAGGCACAGATACGCAGTATTTT.

There are a few counts of this clonotype. This chain joins TRBV25-1 and TRBJ1-6, with no clear D. The CDR3 runs to 14 residues. Germline values: CDR1 MGHDK, CDR2 SYGVNS. V dropped 1 base and J dropped 9 bases, with 10 bases sitting between them. Here the CDR3 reads CASSEWVDGSPLHF. For the CDR3, the DNA is TGTGCCAGCAGTGAATGGGTGGACGGTTCACCCCTCCACTTT.

In this sample, this clonotype turned up a few times. This chain's CDR3 is CASRPNGKNIQYF. For the CDR3, the DNA is TGTGCCAGCAGACCCAACGGCAAAAACATTCAGTACTTC. This chain uses TRBV6-2 or TRBV6-3 with TRBJ2-4; unclear D gene. CDR1 MNHEY and CDR2 SVGEGT come from the germline V gene. This CDR3 comprises 13 residues. Deletions cut 6 bases from V and 3 bases from J, with 9 bases between.

This clonotype was recorded many times. J is TRBJ2-7 and V is TRBV20-1; 7 bases fit TRBD2. CDR3 length: 13 residues. Per the germline V gene, CDR1 is DFQATT and CDR2 is SNEGSKA (reference sequence). The V segment lost 5 bases and the J segment 6 bases; nucleotides outside the gene matches: 10. This CDR3 reads CSAPRDGGIEQYF. CDR3 nucleotide sequence: TGCAGTGCTCCCCGGGACGGGGGGATCGAGCAGTACTTC.

The V gene is TRBV25-1, the J gene TRBJ2-3; 10 bases match TRBD2. The CDR3 is 19 residues long. The J segment lost 7 bases and the V segment lost 7 bases, leaving 23 bases of the junction unmatched. Germline V gives CDR1 MGHDK, CDR2 SYGVNS. CDR3 amino acids: CASTTYNDRPGLARHTQYF. The CDR3, as DNA: TGTGCCAGCACCACCTATAACGATCGACCGGGACTAGCGCGTCATACGCAGTATTTT.